Below, 28 T cell receptor beta chains from the same sample are listed, as sequenced in a study of cytomegalovirus exposure and HLA in healthy donors. 60 Vbeta and 13 Jbeta primers were used in PCR. Generated by immunoSEQ multiplex PCR, the TCRdb table keeps only in-frame clones and is missing some. This repertoire shows around 100,000 clones, about four fifths found once; its top ten account for approximately 4%. Sequences were obtained from PBMCs. The origin of the receptors is a female donor in good health and CMV-seropositive.

The chain combines TRBV18 with TRBJ1-5, with D unresolved. CDR1 is KGHSH and CDR2 is LQKENI in the germline V gene. The CDR3 length is 15 residues. Trimming took off 4 bases at V and 3 bases at J, with 13 bases between the two ends. The DNA for the CDR3 is TGTGCCAGCTCACGGGGAGAAGGATTCAATCAGCCCCAGCATTTT. It specifies CASSRGEGFNQPQHF.

The rearrangement uses TRBV4-1 and TRBJ2-5; 7 positions agree with TRBD2. This CDR3 comprises 15 residues. Trimming at V came to 4 bases and at J to 5 bases, leaving 10 bases not matched to a gene. CDR1 and CDR2 from the germline V gene are MGHRA and YSYEKL. The CDR3 region has the DNA TGCGCCAGCAGCCGAGAAGCCTGGGGGGGGGAGACCCAGTACTTC. Protein: CASSREAWGGETQYF.

The gene calls are TRBV30 and TRBJ1-6, with D tentatively TRBD1 (5 bases). The germline gives CDR1 GTSNPN, CDR2 SVGIG (reference sequence). This CDR3 region has 14 residues. Deletions cut 2 bases from V and 9 bases from J, with 14 bases between. DNA for the CDR3: TGTGCCTGGAGTCCAGCAGGGTCGGGTTCACCCCTCCACTTT. Encoded protein: CAWSPAGSGSPLHF.

The V gene is TRBV6-1, the J gene TRBJ1-4, with no clear D. The V end was cut by 4 bases, the J end by 14 bases, with 20 bases between. Per the germline V gene, CDR1 is MNHNS and CDR2 is SASEGT. The CDR3 is made up of 14 amino acids. This chain's CDR3 is CASSGYYSPQKLFF. In DNA, the CDR3 is TGTGCCAGCAGTGGTTACTATTCTCCCCAGAAGCTGTTTTTT.

The V call is TRBV19, the J call TRBJ2-1, with D possibly being TRBD2 (6 bases). The CDR3 runs to 15 residues. CDR1 LNHDA and CDR2 SQIVND come from the germline V gene (reference sequence). V was pared by 3 bases and J by 3 bases, with 12 bases between. CDR3 sequence reads: CASSMGGEYYNEQFF. The DNA of the CDR3 is TGTGCCAGTAGTATGGGCGGGGAGTACTACAATGAGCAGTTCTTC. Complete variable domain (other parts from reference TRBV19 and TRBJ2-1): DGGITQSPKYLFRKEGQNVTLSCEQNLNHDAMYWYRQDPGQGLRLIYYSQIVNDFQKGDIAEGYSVSREKKESFPLTVTSAQKNPTAFYLCASSMGGEYYNEQFFGPGTRLTVL.

This chain uses TRBV6-1 with TRBJ2-1; 8 nucleotides match TRBD1. The CDR3 runs 15 residues. CDR1 MNHNS and CDR2 SASEGT come from the germline V gene. The junction had 9 bases not matched to a gene; V was cut back by 7 bases and J by 4 bases. The CDR3 region has the DNA TGTGCCAGCATCGACGCAGGGGGCTCTTACAATGAGCAGTTCTTC. Encoded protein: CASIDAGGSYNEQFF.

This clone was observed a few times. This chain links TRBV5-5 with TRBJ2-5, with 7 positions matching TRBD1. This CDR3 has 14 amino acids. Germline CDR1 reads SGHKS; CDR2 reads YYEKEE (reference sequence). The junction had 8 bases not matched to a gene; V was cut back by 4 bases and J by 5 bases. CDR3 DNA: TGTGCCAGCAGCCTCCTGACAGGGATGGAGACCCAGTACTTC. It translates to CASSLLTGMETQYF.

This clone was picked up one time. This chain joins TRBV7-2 and TRBJ2-5; 8 bases are shared with TRBD1. CDR1 and CDR2 (germline): SGHTA, FQGNSA. J gave up 1 base and V 5 bases, and 12 bases lay outside the gene matches. This CDR3 is built from 17 residues. CDR3 sequence: CASSARTGLISQETQYF. In DNA, the CDR3 is TGTGCCAGCAGCGCCCGGACAGGGCTCATCTCCCAAGAGACCCAGTACTTC.

The chain joins TRBV7-3 to TRBJ2-7, with D hard to call. V was shortened by 6 bases and J by 4 bases, with 19 bases between the two germline ends. Germline V gives CDR1 SGHTA, CDR2 FQGTGA. There are 15 residues in the CDR3. CDR3 nucleotide sequence: TGTGCCAGCAGGTTGGTGGCCGATAATACATACGAGCAGTACTTC. Translated, it gives CASRLVADNTYEQYF.

In its sample, this clone was seen once. The chain couples TRBV9 to TRBJ1-3; D perhaps matches TRBD1 (5 bases). There are 14 residues in the CDR3. Trimming pared 1 base from V and 2 bases from J, leaving 7 bases between. Germline V gene data show CDR1 as SGDLS and CDR2 as YYNGEE. The CDR3 DNA is TGTGCCAGCAGCGTACAGGGTCCTGGAAACACCATATATTTT. It specifies CASSVQGPGNTIYF.

This sequence joins TRBV2 and TRBJ1-3; D not certain. V lost 1 base and J lost 0, with 16 bases in between. CDR1 is SNHLY and CDR2 is FYNNEI in the germline V gene. This CDR3 has 18 amino acids. The CDR3 sequence is CASSEERWVSSSGNTIYF. CDR3 nucleotide sequence: TGTGCCAGCAGTGAAGAGCGGTGGGTGTCGAGCTCTGGAAACACCATATATTTT.

The chain uses TRBV13 and TRBJ2-7; 13 nucleotides align to TRBD2. Per the germline V gene, CDR1 is PRHDT and CDR2 is FYEKMQ (reference sequence). The CDR3 spans 16 residues. Trimming removed 0 bases from V and 5 bases from J; junction bases left unmatched: 4. CDR3 region: CASSLGRGLAGDEQYF. Here the CDR3 DNA reads TGTGCCAGCAGCTTAGGGCGTGGACTAGCGGGAGACGAGCAGTACTTC. The full variable domain, in which reference TRBV13 and TRBJ2-7 provide the parts outside the CDR3, is AAGVIQSPRHLIKEKRETATLKCYPIPRHDTVYWYQQGPGQDPQFLISFYEKMQSDKGSIPDRFSAQQFSDYHSELNMSSLELGDSALYFCASSLGRGLAGDEQYFGPGTRLTVT.

The chain is built from TRBV6-1 and TRBJ1-1; a weak D match, TRBD1 (6 bases). This CDR3 spans 14 amino acids. CDR1 and CDR2 (germline): MNHNS, SASEGT. Trimming removed 6 bases at V and 3 bases at J, with 14 bases between. The CDR3 nucleotides are TGTGCCAGCAGCGGGGGGGGCGGGTACACTGAAGCTTTCTTT. Protein: CASSGGGGYTEAFF.

This sequence joins TRBV19 and TRBJ1-1; TRBD1 is a possible D gene (5 bases). Per germline, CDR1 LNHDA and CDR2 SQIVND (reference sequence). The ends were cut back, 8 bases at V and 6 bases at J, with 13 bases in the middle. This CDR3 has 12 residues. CDR3 nucleotides: TGTGCCAGTCGATCTCAGGGCGCTGAAGCTTTCTTT. This translates into CASRSQGAEAFF.

The rearrangement links TRBV28 to TRBJ2-3, with 8 bases identical to TRBD1. The CDR3 contains 12 residues. Trimming at V came to 3 bases and at J to 10 bases, leaving 3 bases not matched to a gene. The germline V gene has CDR1 MDHEN and CDR2 SYDVKM. CDR3 nucleotides: TGTGCCAGCAGTTTGCTGGACAGGGCGCAGTATTTT. Translated: CASSLLDRAQYF.

The V call is TRBV19, the J call TRBJ2-6; TRBD1 matches at 7 bases. Germline values: CDR1 LNHDA, CDR2 SQIVND (reference sequence). This CDR3 has 17 amino acids. Trimming cost V 5 bases and J 0 bases; bases outside gene matches: 7. The CDR3 spells CASSQTGFPSGANVLTF. In nucleotides, the CDR3 is TGTGCCAGTAGTCAGACAGGGTTCCCCTCTGGGGCCAACGTCCTGACTTTC. The entire variable domain, with the rest obtained from reference TRBV19 and TRBJ2-6, is as follows: DGGITQSPKYLFRKEGQNVTLSCEQNLNHDAMYWYRQDPGQGLRLIYYSQIVNDFQKGDIAEGYSVSREKKESFPLTVTSAQKNPTAFYLCASSQTGFPSGANVLTFGAGSRLTVL.

A single count supports this clone. J is TRBJ2-7 and V is TRBV6-5; D gene ambiguous. The CDR3 sequence is 13 residues long. Per germline, CDR1 MNHEY and CDR2 SVGAGI. Trimming removed 8 bases at V and 6 bases at J, with 17 bases between. CDR3 bases: TGTGCCAGCCGCTTTGTATCAGGCAGCGAGCAGTACTTC. It codes for CASRFVSGSEQYF.

The genes are TRBV25-1 and TRBJ1-1, with a tentative D call TRBD1 (6 bases). This CDR3 is built from 15 residues. Germline V gene data show CDR1 as MGHDK and CDR2 as SYGVNS. V was clipped by 3 bases and J by 5 bases, with 16 bases between them. In DNA, the CDR3 is TGTGCCAGCAGTGATTACAGGGTATTAGTGACTGAAGCTTTCTTT. Encoded protein: CASSDYRVLVTEAFF.

This clone was seen a handful of times. The chain couples TRBV6-4 to TRBJ2-1; 11 bases agree with TRBD2. Germline assignment: CDR1 MRHNA and CDR2 SNTAGT. With 6 bases clipped from V and 3 bases from J, the junction kept 4 bases outside the gene matches. This CDR3 has 15 residues. In DNA form, the CDR3 reads TGTGCCAGCAGCAGTACTAGCGGGGGCTACAATGAGCAGTTCTTC. Translated, it gives CASSSTSGGYNEQFF.

CDR3 DNA sequence: TGCGCCAGCAGCCAAGATACTGGCAGGATGAACTATGGCTACACCTTC. This gives the protein CASSQDTGRMNYGYTF. The chain joins TRBV4-1 to TRBJ1-2; no clear D gene. The CDR3 contains 16 residues. The V end lost 0 bases, the J end lost 2 bases, and 13 bases lay between the germline ends. Germline values: CDR1 MGHRA, CDR2 YSYEKL.

The rearrangement uses TRBV13 and TRBJ1-6, with D unresolved. Germline CDR1 reads PRHDT; CDR2 reads FYEKMQ (reference sequence). Trimming took off 2 bases at V and 9 bases at J, with 5 bases between the two ends. This CDR3 region has 12 residues. The CDR3 loop is CASSLLFSPLHF. The CDR3 coding sequence is TGTGCCAGCAGCTTACTCTTTTCACCCCTCCACTTT. The full variable domain, with the rest looked up from reference TRBV13 and TRBJ1-6, is AAGVIQSPRHLIKEKRETATLKCYPIPRHDTVYWYQQGPGQDPQFLISFYEKMQSDKGSIPDRFSAQQFSDYHSELNMSSLELGDSALYFCASSLLFSPLHFGNGTRLTVT.

Comments on this clone: One end of the junction varies from germline; a read error may be responsible. V usage is TRBV7-9 and J usage is TRBJ2-7, with D maybe TRBD1 (5 bases). The CDR3 has 12 residues. Germline lookup yields CDR1 SEHNR and CDR2 FQNEAQ (reference sequence). The CDR3 loop is CSSSLNQGEQYF. Here the CDR3 DNA reads TGTTCCAGCAGCTTGAACCAGGGTGAGCAGTACTTC.

The rearrangement joins TRBV28 to TRBJ2-1; the D gene is possibly TRBD1 (5 bases). Germline CDR1 reads MDHEN; CDR2 reads SYDVKM. The CDR3 extends over 15 amino acids. V dropped 2 bases and J dropped 9 bases, with 17 bases sitting between them. CDR3 coding DNA: TGTGCCAGCAGTTTAGGAATAGCAGGGATGGCTGAGCAGTTCTTC. It translates to CASSLGIAGMAEQFF. The full variable domain, with the rest looked up from reference TRBV28 and TRBJ2-1, is DVKVTQSSRYLVKRTGEKVFLECVQDMDHENMFWYRQDPGLGLRLIYFSYDVKMKEKGDIPEGYSVSREKKERFSLILESASTNQTSMYLCASSLGIAGMAEQFFGPGTRLTVL.

In this sample, this clone turned up a few times. The chain links TRBV6-5 to TRBJ2-7; a weak D match, TRBD2 (6 bases). With 6 bases removed from V and 5 bases from J, the gap between germline ends came to 17 bases. From germline, CDR1 is MNHEY and CDR2 SVGAGI. This CDR3 comprises 14 residues. The CDR3 region is CASRSLGSPHEQYF. The CDR3 region has the DNA TGTGCCAGCAGATCCCTCGGGAGTCCCCACGAGCAGTACTTC.

The CDR3 here is CASSVGGLALTDTQYF. The CDR3, as DNA: TGTGCCAGCAGCGTAGGTGGCCTAGCCCTCACAGATACGCAGTATTTT. The chain carries TRBV9 and TRBJ2-3, with D possibly matching TRBD2 (5 bases). CDR3 size: 16 residues. Trimming pared 0 bases from V and 2 bases from J, leaving 13 bases between. Germline CDR1 is SGDLS and CDR2 is YYNGEE. The variable domain in full, with the rest retrieved from reference TRBV9 and TRBJ2-3, is DSGVTQTPKHLITATGQRVTLRCSPRSGDLSVYWYQQSLDQGLQFLIQYYNGEERAKGNILERFSAQQFPDLHSELNLSSLELGDSALYFCASSVGGLALTDTQYFGPGTRLTVL.

This chain uses TRBV7-2 with TRBJ2-1, with a weak D call TRBD2 (7 bases). The CDR3 runs to 17 residues. Per the germline V gene, CDR1 is SGHTA and CDR2 is FQGNSA. V gave up 5 bases and J gave up 2 bases, with 19 bases separating them. The CDR3 region has the DNA TGTGCCAGCAGCACCCAGGGAGGGGGGCCTCCCTACAATGAGCAGTTCTTC. This codes for CASSTQGGGPPYNEQFF.

The DNA of the CDR3 is TGTGCCAGCAGTGAATCAGGCAGGGGAGAAGCTTTCTTT. Translating it yields CASSESGRGEAFF. The chain links TRBV25-1 to TRBJ1-1; D possibly corresponds to TRBD1 (6 bases). V dropped 1 base and J dropped 8 bases, with 11 bases sitting between them. The germline V gene has CDR1 MGHDK and CDR2 SYGVNS. CDR3 length: 13 amino acids. The full variable domain, its missing parts supplied by reference TRBV25-1 and TRBJ1-1, is EADIYQTPRYLVIGTGKKITLECSQTMGHDKMYWYQQDPGMELHLIHYSYGVNSTEKGDLSSESTVSRIRTEHFPLTLESARPSHTSQYLCASSESGRGEAFFGQGTRLTVV.

The chain couples TRBV29-1 to TRBJ2-2, with a possible D match to TRBD1 (5 bases). Germline V CDR1 and CDR2: SQVTM, ANQGSEA. V shed 6 bases and J shed 0 bases, with 11 bases lying between them. The CDR3 has 14 amino acids. The CDR3 is CSVGQGSNTGELFF. CDR3 coding DNA: TGCAGCGTGGGGCAGGGATCGAACACCGGGGAGCTGTTTTTT.